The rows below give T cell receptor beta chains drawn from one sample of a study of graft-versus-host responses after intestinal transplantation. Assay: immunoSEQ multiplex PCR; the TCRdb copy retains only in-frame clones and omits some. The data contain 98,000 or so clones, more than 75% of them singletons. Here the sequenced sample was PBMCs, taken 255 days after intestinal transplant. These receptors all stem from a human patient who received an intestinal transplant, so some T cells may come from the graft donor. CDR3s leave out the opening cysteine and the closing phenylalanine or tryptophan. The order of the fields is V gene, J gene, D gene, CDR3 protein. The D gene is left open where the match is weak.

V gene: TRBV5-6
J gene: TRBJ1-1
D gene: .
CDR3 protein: ASRRREGTEAF

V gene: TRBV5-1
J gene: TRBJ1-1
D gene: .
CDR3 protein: ASSSPTNTEAF

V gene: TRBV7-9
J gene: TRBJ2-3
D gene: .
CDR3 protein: ASSLIANWQADTQY

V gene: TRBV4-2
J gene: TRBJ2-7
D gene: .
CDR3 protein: ASSHVIGLSYEQY

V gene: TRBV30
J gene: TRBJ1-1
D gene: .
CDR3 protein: AWSTRDMVYTEAF

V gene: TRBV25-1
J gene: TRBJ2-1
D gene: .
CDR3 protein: ASSEEGDYNEQF

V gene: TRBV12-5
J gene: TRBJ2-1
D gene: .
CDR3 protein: ASGLYQGRFGYNEQF

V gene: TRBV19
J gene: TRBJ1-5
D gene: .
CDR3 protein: ASSILSPGGNQPQH

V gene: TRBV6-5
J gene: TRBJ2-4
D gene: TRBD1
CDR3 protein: ASRPGQGGNIQY

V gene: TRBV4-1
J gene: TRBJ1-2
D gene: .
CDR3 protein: ASSQAGGYYGYT

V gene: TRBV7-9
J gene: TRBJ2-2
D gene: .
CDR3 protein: ASSLAVLATGELF

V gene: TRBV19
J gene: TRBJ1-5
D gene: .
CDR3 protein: ASSIGFQPQH

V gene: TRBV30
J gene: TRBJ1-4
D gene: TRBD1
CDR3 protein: AWSVQGLGSEKLF

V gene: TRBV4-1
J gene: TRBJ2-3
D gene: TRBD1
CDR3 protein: ASSQDRDRGLDTQY

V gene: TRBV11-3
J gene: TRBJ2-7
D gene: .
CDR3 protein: ASSSSSGPYEQY

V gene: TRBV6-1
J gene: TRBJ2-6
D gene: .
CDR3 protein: ASRSPAGANVLT

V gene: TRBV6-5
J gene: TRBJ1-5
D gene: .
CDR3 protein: ATSDLLQPQH

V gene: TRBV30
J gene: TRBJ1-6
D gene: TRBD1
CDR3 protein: AWSDYQGVSNSPLH

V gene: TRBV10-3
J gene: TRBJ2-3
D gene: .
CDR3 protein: AISDSSTDTQY

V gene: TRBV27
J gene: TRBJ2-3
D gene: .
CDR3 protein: ASTPFGGAPTDTQY

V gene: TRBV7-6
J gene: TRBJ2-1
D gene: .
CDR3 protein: ASSLAQAGSYNEQF

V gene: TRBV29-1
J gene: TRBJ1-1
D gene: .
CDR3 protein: SVENRARLNTEAF

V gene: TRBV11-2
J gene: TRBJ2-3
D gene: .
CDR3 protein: ASSQNGPAATQY

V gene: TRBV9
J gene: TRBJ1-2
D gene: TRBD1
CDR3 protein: ASSVGTGGYGYT

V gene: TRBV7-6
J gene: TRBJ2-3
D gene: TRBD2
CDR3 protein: ASSRRLAGSTDTQY

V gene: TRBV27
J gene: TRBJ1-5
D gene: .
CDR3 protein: ASNPSIYSNQPQH

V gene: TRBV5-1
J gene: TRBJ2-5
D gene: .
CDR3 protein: ASSLVGPGVRETQY

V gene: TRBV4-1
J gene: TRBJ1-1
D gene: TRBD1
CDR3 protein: ASSQADRDETEAF

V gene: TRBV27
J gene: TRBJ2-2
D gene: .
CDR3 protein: ASSLSGETGELF

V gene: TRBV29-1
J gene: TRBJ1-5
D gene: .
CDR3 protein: SVGGVNQPQH

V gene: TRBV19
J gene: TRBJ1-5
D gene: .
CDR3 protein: ASSADSYSNQPQH

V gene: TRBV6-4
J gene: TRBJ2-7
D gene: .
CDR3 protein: ASRHDGGPHEQY

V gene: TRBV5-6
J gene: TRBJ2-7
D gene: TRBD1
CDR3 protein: ASSSGQGDTYEQY

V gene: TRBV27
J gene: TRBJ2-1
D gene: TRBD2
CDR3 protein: ASSATSGRAGEQF

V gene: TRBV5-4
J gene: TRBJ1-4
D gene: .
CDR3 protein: ASSLAGERSNEKLF

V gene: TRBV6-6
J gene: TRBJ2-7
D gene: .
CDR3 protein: ASLSGQGISYEQY

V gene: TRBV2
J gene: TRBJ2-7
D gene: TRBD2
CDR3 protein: ASSALAGPSYEQY

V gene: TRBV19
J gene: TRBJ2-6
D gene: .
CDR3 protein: ASRQGTGANVLT

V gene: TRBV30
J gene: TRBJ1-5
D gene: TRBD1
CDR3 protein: AWSPGQGGQPQH

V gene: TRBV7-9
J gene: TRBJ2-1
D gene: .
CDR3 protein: ASSSPLPAYNEQF

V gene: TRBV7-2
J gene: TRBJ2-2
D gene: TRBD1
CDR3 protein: ASSQQGDPGELF

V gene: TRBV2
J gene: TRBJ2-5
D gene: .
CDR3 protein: ASSGKRAQETQY